This T cell receptor beta chain was obtained from a study of cytomegalovirus exposure and HLA in healthy donors (dated by TCRdb to 2016 to 2017). In terms of the full investigation: An earlier analysis of roughly 500 of the donors reported 276 Gb of sequence data and 100 million to 120 million unique TCR beta sequences obtained from around 190 million T cells. Both class I and class II loci were covered by HLA typing, at four-digit resolution. The later analysis used no new phenotypic data to find candidate immune exposures, relying instead on TCR beta sequences and their occurrence across donors. The study aimed to test whether cataloging public T cell receptors could reveal signatures of past pathogen exposure. Every repertoire in the discovery cohort had been generated on one and the same sequencing platform. An early release that covered fewer than 750 HLA-typed donors contained approximately 320 gigabases of sequencing data and 75 million to 100 million unique TCR sequences. In an earlier analysis of 500 to 650 of the donors, high-throughput TCR beta sequencing was used to judge whether each TCR beta V gene segment behaved as functional or pseudogenic. A later analysis re-analyzed previously published TCR beta repertoires from 500 to 700 donors and added high-resolution HLA genotyping to study TCR occurrence patterns. Several DR-DQ haplotypes were treated as single units for association and clustering because of strong linkage in the cohort. The study profiled the T cell repertoires of under 700 subjects by immunosequencing and related them to cytomegalovirus serostatus. A later genetic analysis used genome-wide SNP genotypes for about 65% of the roughly 670 donors, treating that subset as a discovery cohort. Of the roughly 400 genotyped donors, about 84% fell in the genetic ancestry cluster associated with self-reported Caucasian donors. On average, 235,054 unique TCR beta nucleotide sequences were sequenced per donor among about 400 genotyped donors of the cohort, with around 19% of those sequences being non-productive. Alongside the repertoire data, information on donor age, sex, ethnicity and CMV serostatus was compiled. The number of typed donors differed by locus: 629-630 for A, B, C, DRB1 and DQB1; 500 to 550 for DQA1; some 590 for DPA1; and 450 to 480 for DPB1. Along with the approximately 600-subject first cohort, a separate validation cohort of around 120 different subjects was used. High-throughput TCR immunosequencing, statistical association of individual TCRs with disease status, and machine learning were combined to predict cytomegalovirus infection status. What the study reported, not specific to this receptor: Roughly uniform sequencing depth across donors was assumed in presence/absence analyses, although this assumption may not hold. The study listed 150 to 200 TCR beta chains as associated with cytomegalovirus. Broadly in line with IMGT annotations, most TCR beta V segments showed up in productive rearrangements about 87% or about 30% of the time in an earlier analysis of some 590 of the donors. Specific HLA alleles were associated with 15,000 to 20,000 TCR beta sequences at a false discovery rate of 0.05 in a later analysis. Cytomegalovirus status was reported to be diagnosed by the classifier with high specificity and sensitivity in both the original and validation cohorts. Most CMV-associated TCR beta chains appeared to be HLA-restricted in a later analysis, and the HLA associations seemed to be driven largely by CMV exposure. In a later analysis, HLA-associated TCR beta chains were found to be more clonally expanded and to have lower generation probabilities than equally common non-associated chains. In a later analysis, several top co-occurrence clusters were reported to appear linked to parvovirus B19, influenza, CMV and Epstein-Barr virus. While some public TCRs were present in many individuals, most TCR sequences turned up only very rarely across donors. It was suggested by the authors that the approach could potentially be generalized to other disease states and immunological phenotypes. In a later genetic analysis, fewer N-insertions in productive TCRs were reported among donors in an Asian-associated ancestry cluster than the roughly 700-donor mean. Assigning TCR associations to individual alleles was difficult when HLA alleles, especially DR and DQ, strongly co-occurred. A further reported finding was that TCR beta sequences accurately predicted the HLA-A and HLA-B alleles for most subjects in the first cohort. In a later analysis, the rate of TCR association differed among HLA loci, with DRB1 alleles having the most associated TCRs and HLA-C alleles having the fewest. Linkage disequilibrium might explain the correlated functional status among segregating V segments, but an unknown experimental factor could not be ruled out. Because counts were too low, seventeen rarely observed V segments, including chromosome 9 orphons, were left out of the earlier analysis of over 550 of the donors. This cohort had only TCR beta chains sequenced, and the lack of alpha or paired-chain data limited which features could be detected. The sequencing pipeline was judged likely to have produced a cluster of highly shared sequence variants as a technical artifact. In vitro tests confirmed that a few of the cytomegalovirus-associated TCR beta chains recognize cytomegalovirus antigens. A later genetic analysis associated a missense DCLRE1C variant with V-gene and J-gene trimming of TCR beta chains, and an independent cohort replicated the association. Because some donors lacked HLA typing at each locus, the association tests relied only on the typed subset. CMV serostatus was the only immune exposure information available for the cohort. Some IMGT-functional V segments, including TRBV6-2 and TRBV6-3, could not be distinguished by the 87-base-pair reads and were therefore excluded.

The CDR3 holds 15 amino acids from the cysteine to the phenylalanine. CDR3 DNA is the only sequence kept; it has 45 bases, read in frame from the first base. The germline V gene encodes CDR1 SGHNT and CDR2 YYREEE (reference sequence). Trimming leaves V shorter by 4 bases and J shorter by 1 base, with the junction holding 6 bases beyond the gene matches. Points on this clone: Its specific antigen is unknown. No base qualities exist here, and no much larger clone lies one base off it.

The cohort comprised 550 to 700 healthy bone marrow donors. At the time of sampling, every cohort member was nominally healthy, though immune exposures that went unrecorded were likely present. The donor was CMV seronegative and belonged to the group of 350 to 400 seronegative cohort members. Every donor gave a peripheral blood sample, and the peripheral blood mononuclear cells from that sample were used for TCR beta sequencing. The Qiagen DNeasy Blood Extraction Kit was used to extract genomic DNA from the blood cell samples. Preparation of the library involved the immunoSEQ multiplex PCR assay. A mixture of 60 forward primers for TCR Vbeta segments and 13 reverse primers for TCR Jbeta segments was used in the multiplex PCR. A multiplex PCR assay on genomic DNA amplified the CDR3 region of rearranged TCR beta genes. Amplified TCR beta libraries were sequenced as 87-base-pair reads on the Illumina HiSeq System. The authors' pipeline ran thus. Across the 600 to 700 repertoires, a later analysis counted 60 million to 90 million unique TCR beta chains, approximately 10 million of which were shared by at least two donors. Raw reads were error-corrected and collapsed into unique sequences by a nearest-neighbor algorithm in which closely related sequences were merged to remove PCR and sequencing errors. CDR3 sequences were aligned to IMGT reference sequences to assign V, D and J gene segments. For a sequence to be retained, a match of at least six nucleotides to both a V gene segment and a J gene segment was required. Rearrangements were called productive when the CDR3 lacked stop codons and stayed in frame with V and J; all others were non-productive. Following IMGT convention, CDR3 was defined as the stretch from the second conserved V-encoded cysteine up to the conserved J-encoded phenylalanine. Sequences without an unambiguous match to a single V gene segment were excluded from the earlier analysis of over 500 of the donors. In an earlier analysis of approximately 560 of the donors, a V segment was called functional when productive rearrangements were above 56.7%, and segregating when the standard deviation between donors exceeded 5%. A statistical classification framework was developed to diagnose cytomegalovirus status using the catalog of TCR beta chain sequences. V and J gene assignment, in a later analysis, came from comparing TCR nucleotide sequences with IMGT/GENE-DB human TR gene sequences. A later analysis assigned CDR3 sequences and most-parsimonious VDJ recombination scenarios with the TCRdist pipeline. In a later analysis, every TCR beta chain was defined by the combination of its CDR3 amino acid sequence and its V-gene family, and reads without a unique V-gene family were dropped. As a way to deal with suspected cross-contamination and a sequencing artifact, a later analysis dropped roughly 620 nucleotide sequences that were highly shared and had low generation probability. In a later analysis, a clonal expansion index for each public chain was calculated from normalized within-repertoire ranks of inferred template counts. Generation probabilities in a later analysis came from a VDJ recombination model fitted to out-of-frame rearrangements, and those results were checked against IGoR. In a later analysis, TCR-TCR, TCR-HLA and TCR-CMV co-occurrence was scored with hypergeometric tests, and a repertoire-size bias correction was applied to TCR pairs. False discovery rates were estimated in a later analysis by permuting HLA or CMV assignments 20 times. In a later analysis, co-occurring TCRs were grouped with DBSCAN, and TCRdist sequence similarity was added when clustering was performed within HLA-allele-positive subsets. Repertoires with fewer than 30,000 or more than 120,000 public chains, plus five repertoires with anomalous nucleotide sharing, were excluded from co-occurrence clustering. TCRdb took over this immuneACCESS table, retaining in-frame rearrangements with V and J assigned. Such tables are incomplete; in checked studies, under half of the missing clones stem from an unresolved V gene, and the remainder is unexplained. V, J and clone size derive from that table, while D and trimming were established from the DNA sequence. This sample comprises 150,000 or so clones, about four fifths of them detected only once. Roughly 1% of the sample is in the top ten clones.

The clonotype comes from a man under 40 in good health and CMV-seronegative. The V and J genes are TRBV5-4 and TRBJ1-1, with TRBD1 identical over 8 junction bases. Sequencing input: PBMCs. In nucleotide form, the sequence is TGTGCCAGCAGCCCCGGTGGGACAGGGAACACTGAAGCTTTCTTT. This sequence encodes CASSPGGTGNTEAFF.